These T cell receptor beta chains were read from a single sample in a study of blood T cell repertoires in COVID-19. The method was immunoSEQ multiplex PCR; TCRdb's version includes in-frame clones alone and lacks a portion of them. The sample records 150,000 to 200,000 clones, around 85% being singletons. Sequencing was done on a sample of peripheral blood. These receptors came from a man in his sixties or seventies with active or convalescent COVID-19. CDR3s include the opening cysteine and the closing phenylalanine or tryptophan. D genes are given only for firm matches. Not every row has a clone size; where given, it reads once, few, many or a size class.

J gene | V gene | clone size | D gene | CDR3 protein | CDR3 DNA
TRBJ2-7 | TRBV7-2 | few | TRBD1 | CASSWTGSYEQYF | TGTGCCAGCAGCTGGACAGGGTCCTACGAGCAGTACTTC
TRBJ1-2 | TRBV2 | - | - | CASSEGGTYGYTF | TGTGCCAGCAGTGAGGGGGGGACCTATGGCTACACCTTC
TRBJ1-5 | TRBV4-3 | - | TRBD1 | CASGQAVGQPQHF | TGCGCCAGCGGACAGGCGGTTGGGCAGCCCCAGCATTTT
TRBJ1-2 | TRBV9 | - | - | CASSVDSAGLTNYGYTF | TGTGCCAGCAGCGTAGATTCGGCAGGGTTGACTAACTATGGCTACACCTTC
TRBJ2-1 | TRBV7-6 | - | TRBD1 | CASSATGESINEQFF | TGTGCCAGCAGCGCGACAGGGGAGTCCATCAATGAGCAGTTCTTC
TRBJ2-7 | TRBV25-1 | - | TRBD1 | CASSPTGPYEQYF | TGTGCCAGCAGCCCGACAGGGCCCTACGAGCAGTACTTC
TRBJ2-7 | TRBV4-3 | few | - | CASSQGVADDYEQYF | TGCGCCAGCAGCCAAGGGGTAGCGGATGACTACGAGCAGTACTTC
TRBJ1-6 | TRBV7-8 | - | - | CASSLEEEYNSPLHF | TGTGCCAGCAGCTTAGAGGAGGAGTATAATTCACCCCTCCACTTT
TRBJ2-5 | TRBV4-1 | - | - | CASSQGGQLQETQYF | TGCGCCAGCAGCCAAGGGGGCCAATTGCAAGAGACCCAGTACTTC
TRBJ2-5 | TRBV3-1/TRBV3-2 | few | TRBD2 | CASSHPQAGGRETQYF | TGTGCCAGCAGCCACCCTCAAGCGGGGGGACGAGAGACCCAGTACTTC
TRBJ2-7 | TRBV7-2 | - | TRBD2 | CASSSRGASGGVEQYF | TGTGCCAGCAGCTCCAGAGGGGCTAGCGGGGGGGTCGAGCAGTACTTC
TRBJ2-3 | TRBV7-9 | - | TRBD1 | CASSKTGGTDTQYF | TGTGCCAGCAGCAAAACAGGGGGCACCGATACGCAGTATTTT
TRBJ2-2 | TRBV24-1 | - | TRBD1 | CATSDPGTVNGELFF | TGTGCCACTAGTGATCCCGGGACAGTAAACGGGGAGCTGTTTTTT
TRBJ1-4 | TRBV5-1 | - | - | CASSVTGITNEKLFF | TGCGCCAGCAGCGTCACAGGAATAACTAATGAAAAACTGTTTTTT
TRBJ2-5 | TRBV7-8 | - | TRBD1 | CASSLGGTGPQETQYF | TGTGCCAGCAGCTTAGGGGGGACAGGGCCCCAAGAGACCCAGTACTTC
TRBJ1-4 | TRBV5-1 | - | - | CASSSEGIATNEKLFF | TGCGCCAGCAGCTCGGAGGGGATTGCAACTAATGAAAAACTGTTTTTT
TRBJ1-5 | TRBV12-3/TRBV12-4 | few | - | CASSYRGNQPQHF | TGTGCCAGCAGTTACAGGGGCAATCAGCCCCAGCATTTT
TRBJ1-5 | TRBV5-8 | - | - | CASSLLSRSEPQHF | TGTGCCAGCAGCTTGTTGTCCAGGTCAGAGCCCCAGCATTTT
TRBJ2-3 | TRBV30 | - | - | CAWRVGVPSSTDTQYF | TGTGCCTGGAGAGTAGGGGTCCCCTCTAGCACAGATACGCAGTATTTT
TRBJ2-3 | TRBV28 | - | TRBD2 | CASRLAGDTDTQYF | TGTGCCAGCAGACTAGCGGGAGACACAGATACGCAGTATTTT